Sequencing of this TCR beta chain was carried out in a study of control samples from healthy donors and cancer patients. The CDR3 loop spans 14 amino acids. Germline lookup yields CDR1 SGHRS and CDR2 YFSETQ. V was pared by 1 base and J by 8 bases, with 4 bases of the junction left unmatched. Generated by immunoSEQ multiplex PCR, the TCRdb table keeps only in-frame clones and is missing some. The table lists 150,000 to 200,000 clones, around 90% of them singletons. V and J are TRBV5-1 and TRBJ2-1; 9 bases line up with TRBD1. Sequencing input: blood. The receptor comes from a man aged 25-40 years in good health. In DNA form, the CDR3 reads TGCGCCAGCAGCTTGTGGGACAGGGACTATGAGCAGTTCTTC. Amino acid sequence: CASSLWDRDYEQFF.